The T cell receptor (beta chain) described here comes from a study of technical replicates of blood from a handful of donors (dated by TCRdb to 2015 to 2018). V gives up 2 bases and J gives up 0 bases, and the segment between their germline ends measures 4 bases. From the cysteine up to the phenylalanine, the CDR3 has a length of 13 residues. The entry retains the CDR3 DNA only, 39 bases that are in frame from base 1. From a lookup of the germline V gene, CDR1 and CDR2 are MNHNS and SASEGT. On this clone itself: Its antigen remains unidentified. Nothing much larger sits one base from this clone, and base qualities are not available.

The receptor library was made with the immunoSEQ multiplex PCR assay. In TCRdb, the immuneACCESS table is reduced to in-frame sequences with V and J assigned. These tables do not hold every clone; where another copy was compared, an unresolved V gene accounts for under half, and the others remain unexplained. The sample table shows roughly 76,000 clones, and about 86% are seen once. The top ten clonotypes cover roughly 4.9% of the sample. The source is a human donor in good health. Some clones in this sample may be carry-over from other donors' samples. The chain was built from TRBV6-1 and TRBJ1-1; the D gene is not confidently resolved. Sequencing input: PBMCs. The nucleotide sequence reads TGTGCCAGCAGTGAATTCATGAACACTGAAGCTTTCTTT. Its amino acids are CASSEFMNTEAFF.